This T cell receptor beta chain was observed in a study of shared T cell receptors in the human thymus. The V gene lost 4 bases and the J gene lost 6 bases, with 6 bases spanning the gap. This CDR3 is 11 amino acids long. Germline-derived CDR1 and CDR2 are PRHDT and FYEKMQ (reference sequence). The assay was immunoSEQ multiplex PCR, and TCRdb's table has in-frame clones only and misses some. The sample yields 640,000 or so clones, approximately 87% seen once. The sample also formed part of further work on human thymus T cells.

Sequencing used thymocytes. The chain recombines TRBV13 with TRBJ1-2, with D tentatively TRBD1 (5 bases). This receptor was obtained from a boy in the first two years of life with a congenital heart defect. CDR3 bases: TGTGCCAGCAGCTGGGGGGATGGCTACACCTTC. It is translated as CASSWGDGYTF.